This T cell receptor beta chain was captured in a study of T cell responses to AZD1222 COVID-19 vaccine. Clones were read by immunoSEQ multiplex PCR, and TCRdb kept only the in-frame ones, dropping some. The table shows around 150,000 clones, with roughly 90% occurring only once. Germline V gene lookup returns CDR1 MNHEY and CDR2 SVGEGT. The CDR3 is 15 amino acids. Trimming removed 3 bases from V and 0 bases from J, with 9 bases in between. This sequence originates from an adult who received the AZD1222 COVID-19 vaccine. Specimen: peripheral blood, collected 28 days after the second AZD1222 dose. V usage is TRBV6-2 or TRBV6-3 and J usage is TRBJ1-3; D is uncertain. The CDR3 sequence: CASSYFRSSGNTIYF. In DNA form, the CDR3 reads TGTGCCAGCAGTTATTTTAGAAGCTCTGGAAACACCATATATTTT.